The T cell receptor (beta chain) described here comes from a study of blood T cell repertoires in COVID-19 (dated by TCRdb to 2020 to 2022). Notes on the research overall: The collaborator samples originated in the United States, Italy and Spain and spanned the acute and convalescent phases of COVID-19. The prospective study material was composed of cDNA or gDNA derived from T cells, B-cell-depleted T cells, or PBMCs. The dataset comprised deeply sampled blood TCRbeta repertoires from subjects exposed to, actively infected with, or recovered from COVID-19. The repertoires were released in a freely available public database meant as a resource for research on the immune response to SARS-CoV-2. The samples were drawn from the first 160 participants of the ongoing ImmuneRACE study and from some 1,300 subjects provided by 6 global collaborators. Sample metadata almost always included a de-identified subject ID, COVID-19 status, age in years and sex. HLA class I and class II types, where available, came from metadata supplied by the sample provider rather than from assay-based typing.

A note on this clone: The specificity of this receptor is unknown. No per-base quality is available; no much larger clone lies one base away.

TCRbeta CDR3 regions were amplified from genomic DNA by means of the immunoSEQ Assay, a bias-controlled multiplex PCR. Concerning the study's data processing: The number of nucleated cells in each sample was estimated by amplification of reference gene primers within the assay. To quantify the absolute abundance of each unique TCRbeta CDR3 rearrangement, sequence reads were collapsed and filtered. For each sample, productive Simpson clonality was calculated as the square root of Simpson's diversity index across productive rearrangements. This immuneACCESS table, as held by TCRdb, lists in-frame sequences with V and J called but not all clones. Of the missing ones, under half trace to an unresolved V gene in checked studies; the others have no known cause. D and trimming come from the DNA, and the V and J calls and clone size come from that table. The sample table holds 200,000 to 250,000 clones, of which about 94% were seen once. Of the sample, 0.7% to 0.85% falls within the top ten clones.

The full study reports these points: The amount of clinical and demographic metadata varied by source and participant and was provided uncurated.

At one collaborating source in Seattle, patients were enrolled during active infection and were followed longitudinally through the course of disease. Whole blood was collected in K2EDTA tubes by collaborating institutions according to the institutions' own protocols. For TCRbeta analysis, collaborators shipped samples as frozen whole blood, isolated PBMCs, or DNA extracted from either of those sample types. The CDR3 holds 13 amino acids from the cysteine to the phenylalanine. The DNA shown is the 39-base CDR3, in frame from base 1. Reading the germline V gene gives CDR1 SGHDN and CDR2 FVKESK. Here V drops 0 bases and J drops 15 bases, and the junction holds 7 bases not matched to any gene.

This sequence was found in a man aged 55 to 70 with COVID-19, enrolled during active disease. The sequenced material came from peripheral blood. The rearrangement joined TRBV14 to TRBJ2-1, with 8 bases aligning to TRBD2. At the DNA level, the sequence is TGTGCCAGCAGCCAAGATCGCAGCGGGGGTGCGTTCTTC. Its translation reads: CASSQDRSGGAFF.